Below, 12 T cell receptor beta chains from the same sample are listed, as sequenced in a study of CD8+ T cells in alopecia areata. Treatment of the sample: oral pan-JAK inhibitor, 5-10 mg twice daily. In each case, RNA was isolated and then reverse transcribed into cDNA as the sequencing template. Sequencing was performed with immunoSEQ multiplex PCR; in TCRdb, only in-frame clones are kept and a portion is missing. Here the sample spans 35,000 to 45,000 clones, roughly 92% being singletons. This material consisted of CD8+ T cells sorted from blood, taken at week 24, from a patient treated with tofacitinib. Every receptor here comes from a human donor with alopecia areata.

The chain uses TRBV5-4 and TRBJ1-1; TRBD1 matches 7 bases. This CDR3 has 15 residues. Per germline, CDR1 SGHNT and CDR2 YYREEE (reference sequence). The J segment lost 1 base and the V segment lost 0 bases, leaving 3 bases of the junction unmatched. This CDR3 reads CASSLEGAGNTEAFF. DNA of the CDR3: TGTGCCAGCAGCTTGGAGGGGGCAGGGAACACTGAAGCTTTCTTT.

The chain has TRBV27 and TRBJ1-4; D uncertain. This CDR3 has 15 residues. Between the trimmed V and J ends, which lost 0 bases and 5 bases, there was a span of 10 bases. The germline V gene encodes CDR1 MNHEY and CDR2 SMNVEV (reference sequence). The CDR3 DNA is TGTGCCAGCAGTTTATCAAACCCCCGGAATGAAAAACTGTTTTTT. It encodes CASSLSNPRNEKLFF.

The chain couples TRBV28 to TRBJ2-2; D unresolved. The length of the CDR3 is 15 residues. V lost 5 bases and J 1 base, leaving 11 bases between the germline ends. Per the germline V gene, CDR1 is MDHEN and CDR2 is SYDVKM. In DNA, the CDR3 is TGTGCCAGCAGTCCCCTTCCTGAGAACACCGGGGAGCTGTTTTTT. It codes for CASSPLPENTGELFF.

The rearrangement joins TRBV28 to TRBJ2-7, with a tentative D call TRBD1 (5 bases). This CDR3 contains 14 residues. CDR1 is MDHEN and CDR2 is SYDVKM in the germline V gene. V was trimmed by 7 bases and J by 0 bases, leaving 13 bases between them. The CDR3 loop reads CASTLWGNSYEQYF. The CDR3 DNA reads TGTGCCAGCACCTTGTGGGGCAACTCCTACGAGCAGTACTTC.

This sequence joins TRBV7-2 and TRBJ2-7; D assignment may be TRBD1 or TRBD2 (7 bases each). This CDR3 spans 14 amino acids. Germline V gene data show CDR1 as SGHTA and CDR2 as FQGNSA. V was trimmed by 1 base and J by 6 bases, leaving 13 bases between them. In DNA, the CDR3 is TGTGCCAGCAGCTTAGGGCCCAGGGGGGGCGAGCAGTACTTC. Its protein product is CASSLGPRGGEQYF.

The genes are TRBV7-9 and TRBJ2-1; 13 bases agree with TRBD2. The CDR3 spans 18 residues. Per germline, CDR1 SEHNR and CDR2 FQNEAQ (reference sequence). V dropped 5 bases and J dropped 1; count of bases not matched to a gene: 8. DNA for the CDR3: TGTGCCAGCAGCCCGAGGACTAGCGGGGGTTCATCCTACAATGAGCAGTTCTTC. Its protein is CASSPRTSGGSSYNEQFF.

The CDR3 region has the DNA TGTGCCAGCAGCTTAATTCCTAGCGGGGGAGCAACAGATACGCAGTATTTT. Translated, it gives CASSLIPSGGATDTQYF. The chain uses TRBV7-2 and TRBJ2-3; TRBD2 matches at 10 bases. V lost 2 bases to trimming and J lost 3 bases; unmatched junction nucleotides: 8. The CDR3 spans 17 residues. Germline V CDR1 and CDR2: SGHTA, FQGNSA.

The genes are TRBV7-8 and TRBJ2-7; possible D gene TRBD1, 6 bases. The CDR3 consists of 15 residues. V was clipped by 4 bases and J by 2 bases, with 15 bases between them. Germline loops: CDR1 SGHVS, CDR2 FQNEAQ. The CDR3 nucleotides read TGTGCCAGCAGCTCCCCGATGACAGGAACCTACGAGCAGTACTTC. Residues: CASSSPMTGTYEQYF.

This chain links TRBV5-6 with TRBJ1-1; no clear D. The CDR3 spans 12 residues. Germline V gene sequence: CDR1 SGHDT, CDR2 YYEEEE. Trimming took 7 bases from V and 1 from J, leaving 8 bases between them. The CDR3 DNA reads TGTGCCAGCTTCCTTTGGAACACTGAAGCTTTCTTT. This gives the protein CASFLWNTEAFF.

V and J are TRBV7-2 and TRBJ2-3; TRBD2 matches 12 bases. The CDR3 loop spans 17 amino acids. With 3 bases clipped from V and 3 bases from J, the junction kept 7 bases outside the gene matches. CDR1 SGHTA and CDR2 FQGNSA come from the germline V gene. The CDR3 nucleotides are TGTGCCAGCAGCTTCAGTGGGACTAGCGGGCCTACAGATACGCAGTATTTT. Amino acids: CASSFSGTSGPTDTQYF.

The V call is TRBV27, the J call TRBJ2-7; TRBD1 or TRBD2 may be the D gene (6 bases each). Germline assignment: CDR1 MNHEY and CDR2 SMNVEV (reference sequence). Trimming took 5 bases from V and 3 from J, leaving 17 bases between them. The CDR3 is 15 amino acids. In DNA form, the CDR3 reads TGTGCCAGCAGTCCGACTTTAGGGGGGAACTACGAGCAGTACTTC. Translation gives CASSPTLGGNYEQYF.

V usage is TRBV7-9 and J usage is TRBJ2-4; 10 bases map to TRBD1. The trim removed 4 bases at V and 6 bases at J, leaving 6 bases unmatched. This CDR3 has 15 residues. Germline CDR1 is SEHNR and CDR2 is FQNEAQ (reference sequence). The CDR3 protein is CASSSGTGDLNIQYF. CDR3 nucleotides: TGTGCCAGCAGCTCGGGGACAGGGGACTTAAACATTCAGTACTTC.